These T cell receptor beta chains were read from a single sample in a study of cytomegalovirus exposure and HLA in healthy donors. TCRdb's table, derived via immunoSEQ multiplex PCR, lists solely in-frame clones and lacks some. The table records some 190,000 clones, about 83% of them present only once. The sample consisted of PBMCs. These receptors were obtained from a female donor in good health and CMV-seronegative. CDR3s include the opening cysteine and the closing phenylalanine or tryptophan. Clone size is shown for a subset of rows, as once, few, many or a class of expanded clone.

18	TRBJ2-1	TRBV28	NA	CASSLGTGGSILYNEQFF
18	TRBJ2-7	TRBV18	NA	CASSPRGTSGGVSYEQYF
18	TRBJ2-7	TRBV14	few	CASSPLTFTGASSYEQYF
14	TRBJ1-2	TRBV9	NA	CASSVATGDYGYTF
16	TRBJ2-3	TRBV28	NA	CASRGTSGFGTDTQYF
13	TRBJ2-2	TRBV7-9	NA	CSSSSAGAGELFF
16	TRBJ1-2	TRBV7-2	NA	CASSLATGGINYGYTF
14	TRBJ2-7	TRBV27	once	CASSGTRRRYEQYF
15	TRBJ1-5	TRBV5-5	NA	CASSFELGGIQPQHF
14	TRBJ2-1	TRBV5-1	NA	CASSLRPRGEEQFF
16	TRBJ2-5	TRBV7-2	NA	CASRPPTSGGLETQYF
13	TRBJ1-2	TRBV2	NA	CASSQDGSYGYTF
14	TRBJ1-1	TRBV19	few	CASRRDRENTEAFF
13	TRBJ1-2	TRBV19	once	CASMPGVNYGYTF
14	TRBJ2-2	TRBV2	few	CASSERGLFGELFF
14	TRBJ2-7	TRBV6-1	NA	CASSLAASSYEQYF
12	TRBJ2-7	TRBV27	NA	CASSLGGYEQYF
16	TRBJ1-4	TRBV7-9	NA	CASSLKRGTGDEKLFF
16	TRBJ2-3	TRBV5-1	NA	CASSSGYRGQKDTQYF
13	TRBJ1-1	TRBV4-3	NA	CASSRDRNTEAFF
15	TRBJ2-1	TRBV9	NA	CASSPRDSLGDEQFF
16	TRBJ2-7	TRBV5-4	NA	CASSLAGSGEPYEQYF
12	TRBJ2-1	TRBV6-5	NA	CASSYADNEQFF
15	TRBJ2-1	TRBV2	NA	CASSGGRGPVNEQFF
14	TRBJ2-5	TRBV15	NA	CATTLAGRGETQYF
14	TRBJ2-1	TRBV28	NA	CASSLNRGIGEQFF
12	TRBJ1-2	TRBV6-5	NA	CASAGQFYGYTF
13	TRBJ1-2	TRBV5-4	NA	CAIDDRSPYGYTF
15	TRBJ1-6	TRBV6-1	NA	CASRDRVAYNSPLHF
16	TRBJ1-6	TRBV7-2	NA	CASSLSGAFYNSPLHF
15	TRBJ2-7	TRBV6-5	NA	CASSYSGGGTYEQYF
16	TRBJ2-7	TRBV29-1	few	CSEIFSRGQGAREQYF
17	TRBJ2-3	TRBV7-9	NA	CSSSSRVSGSNADTQYF
13	TRBJ2-5	TRBV5-6	NA	CASSQDRVETQYF
16	TRBJ2-3	TRBV11-3	NA	CASSPRTSGTADTQYF
15	TRBJ2-5	TRBV30	NA	CAWSRIRDSQETQYF
12	TRBJ1-1	TRBV4-1	NA	CASSQTNTEAFF
12	TRBJ2-7	TRBV7-9	NA	CASSLRVHEQYF
13	TRBJ1-1	TRBV4-1	NA	CASSPRQAPVAFF
13	TRBJ2-5	TRBV27	NA	CASSFPGQETQYF
14	TRBJ2-1	TRBV2	NA	CASSEPGGDNEQFF
13	TRBJ2-7	TRBV27	NA	CAPDRAEAYEQYF
13	TRBJ2-7	TRBV30	NA	CAWSVQGTYEQYF
15	TRBJ2-2	TRBV7-6	NA	CASSLVAGGTGELFF
15	TRBJ1-1	TRBV27	NA	CASSTQTGGITEAFF
13	TRBJ1-1	TRBV6-5	NA	CASGRYRDTEAFF
13	TRBJ2-3	TRBV9	NA	CASSALGPDTQYF
15	TRBJ2-3	TRBV6-5	NA	CASKRQGYSTDTQYF
11	TRBJ2-7	TRBV7-9	few	CSSSTYYEQYF
13	TRBJ1-2	TRBV6-6	NA	CASSYSPGYGYTF
16	TRBJ2-5	TRBV9	NA	CASSVAGTGSGETQYF
14	TRBJ2-3	TRBV2	NA	CASSPGQGPDTQYF